The clone carrying this TCR beta chain was counted ten times or more. This entry belongs to a study of T cells in Graves' hyperthyroidism and ophthalmopathy. Study background: Peripheral blood was secured at the point of initial diagnosis, before any treatment.

Researchers took RNA transcripts and amplified the TCR beta CDR3 regions from them. HTBI primers were employed in a first-round RT-PCR of the TCR CDR3. One entry per CDR3 protein results from TCRdb running MiXCR on the multiplex PCR reads. Of roughly 750,000 distinct CDR3 sequences in the sample, about 17% were seen once. This CDR3 contains 15 residues. Trimming at V came to 4 bases and at J to 5 bases, leaving 10 bases not matched to a gene. CDR1 PRHDT and CDR2 FYEKMQ come from the germline V gene (reference sequence). Patients aged 18 to 65 had newly diagnosed hyperthyroidism that had lasted under 2 months.

This sequence originates from a man younger than 35 with Graves' hyperthyroidism. This rearrangement joins TRBV13 to TRBJ2-7; 8 positions match TRBD2. The sample was blood. The CDR3, as DNA: TGTGCCAGCAGCTCCCGGGGGGGACATCTCGACGAGCAGTACTTC. Residues: CASSSRGGHLDEQYF.